The TCR beta chain described here comes from a study of Ad26.COV2.S vaccination and SARS-CoV-2 variants. Study-level information: Once, or twice with 56 days between doses, Ad26.COV2.S was given intramuscularly. The study's findings and limits: Responses of T cells in total may have been underestimated by the TCR breadth and depth analyses. The placebo group had lower spike-specific TCR breadth than the vaccine recipients did.

The CDR3 sequence is 14 residues long. Trimming stripped 3 bases from V and 4 bases from J, with 10 bases between. Germline CDR1 reads LGHDT; CDR2 reads YNNKEL (reference sequence). This clone is a singleton in its sample. As yet, its antigen is unknown. Treatment noted: about 20 received Ad26.COV2.S at low or high dose, single or two shots; 5 received placebo; per-sample allocation not given. It was on day 63 after the first vaccine or placebo injection that samples were taken. Here immunoSEQ multiplex PCR was the method, and the copy in TCRdb shows in-frame clones only, minus some. The sample lists 440,000 or so clones; around 89% were seen once.

The chain joins TRBV3-1 (or the pseudogene TRBV3-2) to TRBJ2-1, with D perhaps matching TRBD1 (6 bases). The TCR comes from a person aged 18-60 years who received the Ad26.COV2.S COVID-19 vaccine or a placebo. The specimen comprised peripheral blood, sampled in a trial of Ad26.COV2.S vaccine versus placebo. CDR3 DNA: TGTGCCAGCAGCCAGGACAGCTTTTACAATGAGCAGTTCTTC. Translated, it gives CASSQDSFYNEQFF.